The next 19 T cell receptor beta chains were all read from a single sample in a study of T cell changes during pregnancy in multiple sclerosis. Sequencing used immunoSEQ multiplex PCR; TCRdb keeps in-frame clones, though not all of them. The sample holds roughly 48,000 clones, approximately 92% seen once. This specimen was CD4+ T cells from peripheral blood mononuclear cells, taken in the second trimester of pregnancy. The receptors here all came from a female donor in good health, enrolled as a control in a pregnancy study.

V is TRBV7-9 and J is TRBJ1-6; D is ambiguous. From germline, CDR1 is SEHNR and CDR2 FQNEAQ (reference sequence). The length of the CDR3 is 15 residues. V lost 1 base and J lost 7, with 11 bases in between. The CDR3 region is CASSLEGGRNSPLHF. CDR3 coding DNA: TGTGCCAGCAGCTTAGAAGGTGGGCGCAATTCACCCCTCCACTTT.

The chain joins TRBV7-9 to TRBJ2-2; weak D call: TRBD1 (5 bases). The germline gives CDR1 SEHNR, CDR2 FQNEAQ (reference sequence). There are 16 residues in the CDR3. V lost 2 bases to trimming and J lost 1 base, with 11 bases between them. Written as DNA, the CDR3 is TGTGCCAGCAGCTTAAAATTCCAGGGGAACACCGGGGAGCTGTTTTTT. Protein sequence: CASSLKFQGNTGELFF. Combining the CDR3 with reference TRBV7-9 and TRBJ2-2 gives the whole variable domain DTGVSQNPRHKITKRGQNVTFRCDPISEHNRLYWYRQTLGQGPEFLTYFQNEAQLEKSRLLSDRFSAERPKGSFSTLEIQRTEQGDSAMYLCASSLKFQGNTGELFFGEGSRLTVL.

The chain combines TRBV25-1 with TRBJ2-4; 10 bases map to TRBD2. CDR3 length: 17 residues. Looked up from germline, CDR1 is MGHDK and CDR2 is SYGVNS. V was pared by 1 base and J by 2 bases, with 5 bases of the junction left unmatched. CDR3 residues: CASSESSGRATKNIQYF. CDR3 coding DNA: TGTGCCAGCAGTGAATCCAGCGGGAGGGCGACCAAAAACATTCAGTACTTC.

V is TRBV7-3 and J is TRBJ1-2, with TRBD1 matching over 8 bases. V was pared by 5 bases and J by 0 bases, with 5 bases of the junction left unmatched. Germline V CDR1 and CDR2: SGHTA, FQGTGA. The CDR3 has 15 amino acids. The CDR3 DNA reads as TGTGCCAGCAGCATTGGACAGGGAGCTAACTATGGCTACACCTTC. Protein: CASSIGQGANYGYTF.

This clone appeared once. The V gene is TRBV9, the J gene TRBJ1-2; D unresolved. CDR3 length equals 12 residues. Trimming left V 3 bases short and J 10 bases short, with 13 bases between. Germline V gene data show CDR1 as SGDLS and CDR2 as YYNGEE. The CDR3 sequence is CASSGRLRDYTF. The CDR3 DNA reads TGTGCCAGCAGCGGGAGACTGAGGGACTACACCTTC.

The J gene is TRBJ2-5, the V gene TRBV9, with D maybe TRBD2 (6 bases). The CDR3 covers 15 residues. Per the germline V gene, CDR1 is SGDLS and CDR2 is YYNGEE. V lost 2 bases and J 9 bases, leaving 20 bases between the germline ends. The CDR3 coding sequence is TGTGCCAGCAGCGTGGGCGTGGGGGGAGGTGAGGCCCAGTACTTC. Its translation: CASSVGVGGGEAQYF.

The rearrangement joins TRBV2 to TRBJ1-6, with D maybe TRBD1 (5 bases). Germline V gives CDR1 SNHLY, CDR2 FYNNEI. The V and J ends lost 10 bases and 7 bases respectively, with 14 bases between them. The length of the CDR3 is 13 residues. DNA of the CDR3: TGTGCCACCATGGGGGACTCGAATTCACCCCTCCACTTT. It codes for CATMGDSNSPLHF.

The V gene is TRBV15, the J gene TRBJ2-7; 7 bases line up with TRBD2. Germline V gene lookup returns CDR1 LNHNV and CDR2 YYDKDF (reference sequence). After removal of 5 bases from V and 6 bases from J, the junction contained 7 bases not matched to a gene. The CDR3 contains 13 residues. The CDR3 coding sequence is TGTGCCACCAGCTGGGGAGGGGCTGCCGAGCAGTACTTC. Residues: CATSWGGAAEQYF.

The gene calls are TRBV28 and TRBJ1-2, with D possibly TRBD1 on 6 matching bases. CDR3 length: 13 amino acids. Germline assignment: CDR1 MDHEN and CDR2 SYDVKM. V lost 7 bases, J lost 6 bases, and 15 bases lay in between. The CDR3 spells CASNRGARDGYTF. For the CDR3, the DNA is TGTGCCAGCAACCGGGGGGCGAGGGATGGCTACACCTTC.

The chain has TRBV6-5 and TRBJ2-1, with a possible D match to TRBD1 (5 bases). V dropped 8 bases and J dropped 9 bases, with 20 bases sitting between them. The CDR3 is 14 residues long. CDR1 MNHEY and CDR2 SVGAGI come from the germline V gene. The CDR3 coding sequence is TGTGCCAGCTACCGACAGACCGACTCTGGTGAGCAGTTCTTC. This encodes CASYRQTDSGEQFF.

This rearrangement joins TRBV25-1 to TRBJ1-5; 8 bases agree with TRBD1. The CDR3 is 16 residues long. CDR1 and CDR2 from the germline V gene are MGHDK and SYGVNS. Unmatched junction bases numbered 11, after V lost 5 bases and J lost 5 bases. Here the CDR3 DNA reads TGTGCCAGCAGTCCACTAGGACAGGGCCAAGATCAGCCCCAGCATTTT. This gives the protein CASSPLGQGQDQPQHF.

This rearrangement joins TRBV4-1 to TRBJ2-1; D gene unclear. There are 13 residues in the CDR3. The germline CDR1 and CDR2 sequences are MGHRA and YSYEKL. Between the trimmed V and J ends, which lost 0 bases and 12 bases, there was a span of 12 bases. CDR3 sequence (DNA): TGCGCCAGCAGCCAAGAAGGCCGGTCGGGGCAGTTCTTC. Translation gives CASSQEGRSGQFF.

The V call is TRBV4-1, the J call TRBJ1-1, with 8 bases aligning to TRBD1. The length of the CDR3 is 15 residues. The J segment lost 4 bases and the V segment lost 3 bases, leaving 7 bases of the junction unmatched. Germline V gives CDR1 MGHRA, CDR2 YSYEKL. CDR3: CASSHPGQGPTEAFF. CDR3 DNA sequence: TGCGCCAGCAGCCATCCCGGACAGGGTCCCACTGAAGCTTTCTTT.

The chain employs TRBV5-1 and TRBJ2-2; 10 nucleotides match TRBD1. This CDR3 is 16 amino acids long. J gave up 4 bases and V 2 bases, and 5 bases lay outside the gene matches. In germline, CDR1 is SGHRS, CDR2 YFSETQ. CDR3 sequence: CASSFRQGAGTGELFF. The CDR3 region has the DNA TGCGCCAGCAGCTTTCGACAGGGGGCGGGCACCGGGGAGCTGTTTTTT.

V and J are TRBV2 and TRBJ1-4, with 9 bases lining up with TRBD1. Germline V gene lookup returns CDR1 SNHLY and CDR2 FYNNEI. The CDR3 runs 13 residues. Trimming removed 6 bases from V and 5 bases from J; junction bases left unmatched: 1. The CDR3 is CASRGTGNEKLFF. The CDR3 region has the DNA TGTGCCAGCAGGGGGACAGGGAATGAAAAACTGTTTTTT.

Only a few counts were recorded for this clone. CDR3 residues: CASSFSSESGIRLFF. In DNA, the CDR3 is TGTGCCAGCAGCTTTTCGTCTGAGTCGGGGATAAGGTTGTTTTTT. The rearrangement uses TRBV5-6 and TRBJ1-4; D is unclear. V was clipped by 2 bases and J by 15 bases, with 23 bases between them. The germline gives CDR1 SGHDT, CDR2 YYEEEE. The CDR3 has 15 amino acids.

This sequence joins TRBV5-4 and TRBJ1-1; 8 bases are shared with TRBD1. Trimming took 1 base from V and 5 from J; bases not matched to a gene: 4. CDR1 and CDR2 (germline): SGHNT, YYREEE (reference sequence). This CDR3 has 14 residues. CDR3 DNA sequence: TGTGCCAGCAGCTTGCCGGACAGGGCGACTGAAGCTTTCTTT. Protein: CASSLPDRATEAFF.

V gene TRBV19 combines with J gene TRBJ1-3, with 8 bases aligning to TRBD1. The germline CDR1 and CDR2 sequences are LNHDA and SQIVND (reference sequence). With V trimmed by 10 bases and J by 0 bases, 5 bases remained unmatched. This CDR3 comprises 14 residues. The CDR3 here is CATQGVFSGNTIYF. CDR3 bases: TGTGCCACACAGGGGGTCTTCTCTGGAAACACCATATATTTT.

The J gene is TRBJ1-2, the V gene TRBV7-3; 10 nucleotides align to TRBD1. The germline CDR1 and CDR2 sequences are SGHTA and FQGTGA. The CDR3 spans 13 residues. J lost 7 bases, V lost 5 bases, and 4 bases had no gene match. The CDR3 is CASSPGTGVGYTF. The CDR3 DNA follows: TGTGCCAGCAGCCCCGGGACAGGGGTTGGCTACACCTTC.